Each of the 17 T cell receptor beta chains below was sequenced from the same sample in a study of shared clonotypes between healthy human individuals. CD8 cells classed as naive were CD45RO-negative and positively selected for CCR7, excluding terminally differentiated effector memory CD45RA+ cells. Sequencing used immunoSEQ multiplex PCR; TCRdb keeps in-frame clones, though not all of them. The table records around 2,100,000 clones, roughly 94% of them present only once. Source material: naive CD8+ T cells sorted from blood. The receptor set was obtained from a man aged 18 to 29 in good health.

The chain combines TRBV28 with TRBJ1-1; D remains unclear. The CDR3 consists of 13 residues. Germline lookup yields CDR1 MDHEN and CDR2 SYDVKM. V dropped 2 bases and J dropped 3 bases, with 7 bases sitting between them. The chain's CDR3 is CASSLRKDTEAFF. In DNA form, the CDR3 reads TGTGCCAGCAGTTTACGAAAGGACACTGAAGCTTTCTTT. The complete variable domain, with remaining parts taken from reference TRBV28 and TRBJ1-1, reads DVKVTQSSRYLVKRTGEKVFLECVQDMDHENMFWYRQDPGLGLRLIYFSYDVKMKEKGDIPEGYSVSREKKERFSLILESASTNQTSMYLCASSLRKDTEAFFGQGTRLTVV.

This rearrangement joins TRBV9 to TRBJ2-3, with TRBD2 identical over 7 bases. Trimming removed 2 bases from V and 2 bases from J; junction bases left unmatched: 11. The germline gives CDR1 SGDLS, CDR2 YYNGEE. This CDR3 is built from 17 residues. As DNA, the CDR3 is TGTGCCAGCAGCGTTCCTTTGGCTAGCGGAGACACAGATACGCAGTATTTT. The encoded protein is CASSVPLASGDTDTQYF.

The chain links TRBV6-6 to TRBJ2-1; D possibly uses TRBD1 or TRBD2 (5 bases each). There are 16 residues in the CDR3. Germline V gives CDR1 MNHNY, CDR2 SVGAGI (reference sequence). V was trimmed by 6 bases and J by 3 bases, leaving 18 bases between them. In DNA, the CDR3 is TGTGCCAGCAGCTCTGGGGGTGGGCCTCGCTACAATGAGCAGTTCTTC. Protein product: CASSSGGGPRYNEQFF.

The V call is TRBV9, the J call TRBJ1-2; D remains ambiguous. The CDR3 spans 16 residues. Trimming left V 0 bases short and J 2 bases short, with 14 bases between. CDR1 is SGDLS, CDR2 YYNGEE, per germline. The CDR3 nucleotides read TGTGCCAGCAGCGTAGTATGCTGGAAACCAAACTATGGCTACACCTTC. This codes for CASSVVCWKPNYGYTF.

The chain carries TRBV25-1 and TRBJ2-3, with D uncertain. CDR1 is MGHDK and CDR2 is SYGVNS in the germline V gene. Trimming left V 0 bases short and J 3 bases short, with 7 bases between. The CDR3 has 14 residues. The CDR3 region is CASSEYQPTDTQYF. The DNA of the CDR3 is TGTGCCAGCAGTGAATATCAACCTACAGATACGCAGTATTTT.

The gene calls are TRBV27 and TRBJ1-5, with D uncertain. This CDR3 spans 13 amino acids. Per germline, CDR1 MNHEY and CDR2 SMNVEV (reference sequence). The germline V and J ends were trimmed by 6 bases and 9 bases, with 15 bases remaining between them. In DNA, the CDR3 is TGTGCCAGCAGCCAGGCCCGAGAGTTGCCCCAGCATTTT. It translates to CASSQARELPQHF.

V usage is TRBV29-1 and J usage is TRBJ2-3; 9 bases fit TRBD2. The germline V gene has CDR1 SQVTM and CDR2 ANQGSEA. V was pared by 0 bases and J by 3 bases, with 4 bases of the junction left unmatched. The CDR3 loop spans 15 amino acids. CDR3 sequence (DNA): TGCAGCGTTGAAGAAGGTAGCGGGAGAACAGATACGCAGTATTTT. Its protein product is CSVEEGSGRTDTQYF.

This chain links TRBV15 with TRBJ1-2, with TRBD1 matching 8 bases. Germline V gene lookup returns CDR1 LNHNV and CDR2 YYDKDF (reference sequence). The junction had 12 bases not matched to a gene; V was cut back by 5 bases and J by 7 bases. There are 15 residues in the CDR3. CDR3: CATSEDRVMVSGYTF. Here the CDR3 DNA reads TGTGCCACCAGCGAGGACAGGGTAATGGTTTCTGGCTACACCTTC.

V and J are TRBV10-2 and TRBJ2-1, with 14 positions matching TRBD2. In germline, CDR1 is WSHSY, CDR2 SAAADI. The CDR3 is 16 residues long. J was trimmed by 8 bases and V by 4 bases; bases with no gene match: 7. The CDR3 DNA follows: TGCGCCAGCAGTGGGAGACTAGCGGGGGGGCTTTATGAGCAGTTCTTC. Translated: CASSGRLAGGLYEQFF.

This sequence joins TRBV21-1 and TRBJ1-1; TRBD1 is taken as the D call from the table, unchecked against the DNA. TRBV21-1 represents a pseudogene. CDR3 size: 15 residues. The CDR3 sequence is CASSNREGENTEAFF. DNA of the CDR3: TGTGCCAGCAGCAATAGAGAGGGGGAGAACACTGAAGCTTTCTTT.

The chain combines TRBV7-2 with TRBJ1-1, with D perhaps matching TRBD1 (6 bases). V lost 5 bases and J lost 0, with 16 bases in between. The CDR3 consists of 16 residues. Germline-derived CDR1 and CDR2 are SGHTA and FQGNSA. CDR3 amino acids: CASSPTGTPVNTEAFF. The CDR3 DNA sequence: TGTGCCAGCAGCCCAACAGGGACGCCCGTGAACACTGAAGCTTTCTTT.

This chain connects TRBV4-1 to TRBJ2-5; tentatively, D is TRBD2 (5 bases). The length of the CDR3 is 16 residues. V lost 1 base and J 2 bases, leaving 14 bases between the germline ends. The V gene's germline CDR1 is MGHRA and CDR2 YSYEKL. The CDR3 nucleotides read TGCGCCAGCAGCCAAGTGGCTCCTAGCTGGCAAGAGACCCAGTACTTC. Its translation: CASSQVAPSWQETQYF.

The V call is TRBV10-2, the J call TRBJ2-3; 12 bases are a match to TRBD2. The CDR3 runs to 14 residues. From germline, CDR1 is WSHSY and CDR2 SAAADI. V lost 5 bases, J lost 4 bases, and 1 base stayed unmatched. The CDR3 DNA is TGCGCCAGCAGTCTAGCGGGGGGGCCAGATACGCAGTATTTT. This encodes CASSLAGGPDTQYF.

V usage is TRBV6-5 and J usage is TRBJ2-7, with a tentative D call TRBD2 (6 bases). CDR3 length: 12 residues. Trimming left V 8 bases short and J 3 bases short, with 11 bases between. Germline V gives CDR1 MNHEY, CDR2 SVGAGI. DNA of the CDR3: TGTGCCAGCGGTGACGGGGGCTACGAGCAGTACTTC. Its protein is CASGDGGYEQYF.

V gene TRBV7-2 combines with J gene TRBJ1-1; D remains ambiguous. The CDR3 contains 13 residues. Between the trimmed V and J ends, which lost 5 bases and 1 base, there was a span of 8 bases. The germline V gene encodes CDR1 SGHTA and CDR2 FQGNSA. The CDR3 is CASSREKNTEAFF. CDR3 sequence (DNA): TGTGCCAGCAGCCGTGAGAAGAACACTGAAGCTTTCTTT.

This chain joins TRBV4-1 and TRBJ2-7, with 8 bases fitting TRBD1. Per the germline V gene, CDR1 is MGHRA and CDR2 is YSYEKL. V shed 3 bases, J shed 2 bases, and the junction held 6 bases outside the gene matches. The CDR3 extends over 15 amino acids. The CDR3 loop is CASSHSGTGPYEQYF. CDR3 nucleotides: TGCGCCAGCAGCCATTCCGGGACAGGACCCTACGAGCAGTACTTC.

This clone was counted a single time. This sequence joins TRBV14 and TRBJ2-7, with 8 bases that match TRBD1. Losses at the gene ends were 5 bases for V and 2 bases for J; bases not matched to a gene: 8. Germline CDR1 reads SGHDN; CDR2 reads FVKESK. The CDR3 covers 15 residues. CDR3 bases: TGTGCCAGCAGCTCCACCCGGGACAGGCCCTACGAGCAGTACTTC. Protein: CASSSTRDRPYEQYF.